This TCR beta chain emerged from a study of T cells in Graves' hyperthyroidism and ophthalmopathy. The sample holds many counts of this clonotype. TCR beta CDR3 regions were amplified from RNA transcripts. In the first-round RT-PCR of the TCR CDR3, the HTBI primer set was used. One entry per CDR3 protein results from TCRdb running MiXCR on the multiplex PCR reads. The sample consists of approximately 560,000 distinct CDR3 sequences, about 15% of them appearing once. V dropped 6 bases and J dropped 5; count of bases not matched to a gene: 17. The CDR3 has 18 residues. Germline assignment: CDR1 LGHNT and CDR2 FRNRAP.

The sequencing input was blood. The source of this sequence is a woman younger than 45 with Graves' hyperthyroidism. The chain combines TRBV12-5 with TRBJ2-1; 9 nucleotides agree with TRBD2. The CDR3 region is CASGGGRVSGLADNEQFF. The DNA for the CDR3 is TGTGCTAGTGGGGGGGGAAGGGTCTCGGGACTAGCAGACAATGAGCAGTTCTTC.